Listed here are 25 T cell receptor beta chains from one sample, sequenced in a study of blood T cell repertoires in COVID-19. Produced via immunoSEQ multiplex PCR; TCRdb's table is partial and in-frame only. The sample shows 200,000 to 250,000 clones, around three quarters of them seen only once. Sequencing was done on a sample of peripheral blood. The receptors shown here come from a woman in her 70s with acute or convalescent COVID-19.

The chain has TRBV29-1 and TRBJ2-5; D perhaps matches TRBD2 (6 bases). Germline V gives CDR1 SQVTM, CDR2 ANQGSEA. Trimming took off 0 bases at V and 2 bases at J, with 16 bases between the two ends. CDR3 length: 16 residues. The CDR3 reads CSVEDVEGRVQETQYF. In DNA, the CDR3 is TGCAGCGTTGAAGATGTGGAGGGTAGGGTACAAGAGACCCAGTACTTC.

The genes are TRBV4-1 and TRBJ1-3; unclear D gene. V lost 0 bases and J 4 bases, leaving 16 bases between the germline ends. The CDR3 covers 17 residues. Germline CDR1 reads MGHRA; CDR2 reads YSYEKL. CDR3 nucleotide sequence: TGCGCCAGCAGCCAAGATTTCAGACCCGCCGGGGGAAACACCATATATTTT. Protein sequence: CASSQDFRPAGGNTIYF.

The chain carries TRBV7-2 and TRBJ2-3; no reliable D call. CDR3 length equals 14 residues. V lost 1 base and J 2 bases, leaving 7 bases between the germline ends. CDR1 and CDR2 from the germline V gene are SGHTA and FQGNSA. In DNA, the CDR3 is TGTGCCAGCAGCTTAGGGGCCACCACAGATACGCAGTATTTT. It encodes CASSLGATTDTQYF.

The chain recombines TRBV28 with TRBJ2-5; the D gene is possibly TRBD1 (6 bases). Trimming shortened V by 3 bases and J by 5 bases, and 22 bases separated the two germline ends. Germline CDR1 reads MDHEN; CDR2 reads SYDVKM. The CDR3 loop spans 17 amino acids. CDR3 sequence reads: CASSFPPGRGRFETQYF. The CDR3 bases are TGTGCCAGCAGTTTCCCCCCGGGCAGGGGACGTTTTGAGACCCAGTACTTC.

V is TRBV6-5 and J is TRBJ1-2, with a weak D call TRBD1 (6 bases). V was pared by 0 bases and J by 6 bases, with 14 bases between. The CDR3 runs to 15 residues. Germline CDR1 reads MNHEY; CDR2 reads SVGAGI. In nucleotides, the CDR3 is TGTGCCAGCAGTTACTCGGGGGGAGGGGGAAATGGCTACACCTTC. Translated: CASSYSGGGGNGYTF.

This clone was detected many times. The genes are TRBV12-3 or TRBV12-4 and TRBJ2-2; D perhaps matches TRBD2 (6 bases). Trimming removed 11 bases at V and 1 base at J, with 11 bases between. CDR3 length equals 13 residues. The CDR3 nucleotides are TGTGCCGCCGTCGGGGGGAACACCGGGGAGCTGTTTTTT. It is translated as CAAVGGNTGELFF.

This clone was seen only a few times. J is TRBJ2-1 and V is TRBV5-1; D remains ambiguous. Per the germline V gene, CDR1 is SGHRS and CDR2 is YFSETQ. CDR3 length equals 14 residues. V was pared by 6 bases and J by 5 bases, with 15 bases between. The DNA for the CDR3 is TGCGCCAGCACGCCTACCCATCCTAACAATGAGCAGTTCTTC. Protein: CASTPTHPNNEQFF.

The V and J genes are TRBV3-1 (or the pseudogene TRBV3-2) and TRBJ1-6; tentative D call: TRBD1 (5 bases). Trimming took off 3 bases at V and 5 bases at J, with 14 bases between the two ends. Germline V gives CDR1 LGHDT, CDR2 YNNKEL (reference sequence). The CDR3 is 16 amino acids. The CDR3 DNA follows: TGTGCCAGCAGCCATACGGCCGCAGGGAATAATTCACCCCTCCACTTT. Translation: CASSHTAAGNNSPLHF.

The chain carries TRBV6-5 and TRBJ1-1, with 7 bases fitting TRBD1. The CDR3 spans 15 residues. Germline V gene data show CDR1 as MNHEY and CDR2 as SVGAGI. J was trimmed by 4 bases and V by 5 bases; bases with no gene match: 10. DNA for the CDR3: TGTGCCAGCAGTAAAAGGGACAGCCCTTTCACTGAAGCTTTCTTT. Its translation: CASSKRDSPFTEAFF.

This CDR3 is CASSVRRVGEQYV. CDR3 sequence (DNA): TGTGCCAGCAGCGTACGTCGGGTTGGCGAGCAGTACGTC. The chain carries TRBV6-4 and TRBJ2-7; D gene uncertain. The CDR3 loop spans 13 amino acids. The V end was cut by 6 bases, the J end by 6 bases, with 15 bases between. Germline loops: CDR1 MRHNA, CDR2 SNTAGT.

This sequence joins TRBV5-1 and TRBJ2-3; 9 bases fit TRBD2. Germline lookup yields CDR1 SGHRS and CDR2 YFSETQ. The CDR3 is 16 residues long. With 0 bases clipped from V and 6 bases from J, the junction kept 8 bases outside the gene matches. CDR3 in amino acids: CASSLDAGGPVDTQYF. As DNA, the CDR3 is TGCGCCAGCAGCTTGGACGCGGGGGGGCCCGTTGATACGCAGTATTTT.

The J gene is TRBJ1-3, the V gene TRBV13; D not resolved. This CDR3 is built from 14 residues. V lost 5 bases and J lost 4, with 12 bases in between. CDR1 and CDR2 from the germline V gene are PRHDT and FYEKMQ (reference sequence). The CDR3 protein is CASSERVSGNTIYF. CDR3 bases: TGTGCCAGCAGCGAGAGGGTGTCAGGAAACACCATATATTTT.

The chain recombines TRBV9 with TRBJ2-2; 9 nucleotides match TRBD1. This CDR3 region has 15 residues. J was trimmed by 3 bases and V by 5 bases; bases with no gene match: 5. Germline lookup yields CDR1 SGDLS and CDR2 YYNGEE. The CDR3: CASRRGTGYTGELFF. The CDR3 nucleotides are TGTGCCAGCAGAAGAGGGACAGGGTACACCGGGGAGCTGTTTTTT.

This rearrangement joins TRBV9 to TRBJ2-3; TRBD1 agrees at 7 bases. After removal of 4 bases from V and 6 bases from J, the junction contained 14 bases not matched to a gene. CDR3 length: 16 residues. Germline CDR1 reads SGDLS; CDR2 reads YYNGEE. The CDR3 DNA reads as TGTGCCAGCAGCCCCTCTATGGACAGGCTCACGGATACGCAGTATTTT. It codes for CASSPSMDRLTDTQYF.

The chain links TRBV27 to TRBJ2-4, with a possible D match to TRBD2 (5 bases). The CDR3 length is 12 residues. Germline lookup yields CDR1 MNHEY and CDR2 SMNVEV (reference sequence). Trimming removed 8 bases from V and 9 bases from J, with 14 bases in between. This chain's CDR3 is CASGEARGIQYF. In DNA, the CDR3 is TGTGCCAGCGGCGAGGCCCGGGGCATTCAGTACTTC.

This chain links TRBV11-2 with TRBJ2-5; unclear D gene. The germline gives CDR1 SGHAT, CDR2 FQNNGV. The CDR3 contains 13 residues. V gave up 4 bases and J gave up 5 bases, with 11 bases separating them. The CDR3 nucleotides are TGTGCCAGCAGCTCCCCGACGGGTGAGACCCAGTACTTC. It encodes CASSSPTGETQYF.

The chain carries TRBV25-1 and TRBJ1-2, with TRBD1 matching over 8 bases. Germline lookup yields CDR1 MGHDK and CDR2 SYGVNS. The J segment lost 10 bases and the V segment lost 4 bases, leaving 8 bases of the junction unmatched. The CDR3 consists of 13 residues. CDR3 nucleotide sequence: TGTGCCAGCAGTGGGGACAGGTATGGGGACTACACCTTC. Its translation: CASSGDRYGDYTF.

V is TRBV5-6 and J is TRBJ1-4; D is unresolved. The CDR3 consists of 15 residues. Deletions cut 0 bases from V and 3 bases from J, with 9 bases between. Per the germline V gene, CDR1 is SGHDT and CDR2 is YYEEEE. CDR3 sequence: CASSLAGRANEKLFF. DNA of the CDR3: TGTGCCAGCAGCTTGGCGGGTCGGGCTAATGAAAAACTGTTTTTT.

The V and J genes are TRBV3-1 (or the pseudogene TRBV3-2) and TRBJ2-3; 7 nucleotides line up with TRBD2. The length of the CDR3 is 15 residues. The trim removed 3 bases at V and 1 base at J, leaving 4 bases unmatched. Germline V lookup: CDR1 LGHDT, CDR2 YNNKEL (reference sequence). CDR3 residues: CASSQGRGGTDTQYF. The CDR3 DNA reads TGTGCCAGCAGCCAGGGACGGGGGGGCACAGATACGCAGTATTTT.

V usage is TRBV24-1 and J usage is TRBJ1-2; D possibly corresponds to TRBD1 (5 bases). The CDR3 runs 15 residues. Germline V lookup: CDR1 KGHDR, CDR2 SFDVKD. V was clipped by 5 bases and J by 3 bases, with 15 bases between them. The CDR3 protein is CATSATWGGDYGYTF. The CDR3 DNA reads TGTGCCACCAGTGCGACCTGGGGCGGGGACTATGGCTACACCTTC.

The J gene is TRBJ1-2, the V gene TRBV6-5; D perhaps matches TRBD1 (5 bases). V gave up 2 bases and J gave up 4 bases, with 11 bases separating them. The V gene's germline CDR1 is MNHEY and CDR2 SVGAGI. The CDR3 sequence is 14 residues long. Written as DNA, the CDR3 is TGTGCCAGCAGTTACAGGCAGGGCCCCTATGGCTACACCTTC. Translated, it gives CASSYRQGPYGYTF.

In its sample, this clone was seen a few times. The CDR3 DNA reads as TGTGCCAGCAGCTCAGGGGGGAATCAGCCCCAGCATTTT. Amino acids: CASSSGGNQPQHF. The chain is built from TRBV7-9 and TRBJ1-5, with 7 bases fitting TRBD1. The junction had 1 base not matched to a gene; V was cut back by 4 bases and J by 4 bases. There are 13 residues in the CDR3. Germline V gene sequence: CDR1 SEHNR, CDR2 FQNEAQ (reference sequence).

This chain uses TRBV10-1 with TRBJ1-2, with TRBD1 matching over 10 bases. Germline V gives CDR1 WNHNN, CDR2 SYGVQD (reference sequence). The CDR3 runs to 13 residues. V shed 5 bases, J shed 6 bases, and the junction held 3 bases outside the gene matches. CDR3 bases: TGCGCCAGCAGTTCGGACAGGGGGAATGGCTACACCTTC. This sequence encodes CASSSDRGNGYTF.

This sequence joins TRBV25-1 and TRBJ2-3; D perhaps matches TRBD2 (6 bases). This CDR3 is 14 amino acids long. Trimming stripped 8 bases from V and 4 bases from J, with 16 bases between. Germline lookup yields CDR1 MGHDK and CDR2 SYGVNS. CDR3 DNA sequence: TGTGCCAGCCTATCGTCCGGGGGAGCAGATACGCAGTATTTT. Amino acid sequence: CASLSSGGADTQYF.

V gene TRBV9 combines with J gene TRBJ2-2, with a possible D match to TRBD1 (6 bases). CDR3 length: 15 amino acids. V was clipped by 4 bases and J by 1 base, with 11 bases between them. Germline V gives CDR1 SGDLS, CDR2 YYNGEE. Here the CDR3 DNA reads TGTGCCAGCAGCCCCGCGACAGGGAACACCGGGGAGCTGTTTTTT. It codes for CASSPATGNTGELFF.